Here is one TCR beta chain with its context. The CDR3 covers 14 residues. V dropped 6 bases and J dropped 6; count of bases not matched to a gene: 5. Germline CDR1 is SGHRS and CDR2 is YFSETQ. Clones were sequenced by immunoSEQ multiplex PCR, and TCRdb holds only the in-frame ones, with some missing. The sample consists of about 330,000 clones, 88% of them appearing once. Cohorts were based on clinical histories the participants reported. The sample comes from a study of blood T cell repertoires in COVID-19. Study summary: Material from acute and convalescent COVID-19 was sourced from the United States, Italy and Spain. Sample material is recorded as cDNA or gDNA derived from T cells, B-cell-depleted T cells, or PBMCs.

This sequence joins TRBV5-1 and TRBJ1-6; 8 nucleotides agree with TRBD1. The receptor comes from a man aged 30 to 45 who had recovered from COVID-19. The sequenced sample was PBMCs or T cells enriched from blood (not recorded which). CDR3 nucleotides: TGCGCCAGCACGACAGGGGATCCTAATTCACCCCTCCACTTT. Translation gives CASTTGDPNSPLHF.